The clone carrying this TCR beta chain occurred a few times. Its antigen is unknown. The time point denotes: persistent/refractory GD, antithyroid drugs over 5 years with positive TRAb. Preparation of the TCR library used RNA extracted from PBMCs. For TCR beta, libraries came from iRepertoire HTBI primers and Arm-PCR of CDR3 regions. TCRdb re-derived calls from the multiplex PCR reads in MiXCR, one entry per CDR3 protein. Of some 470,000 distinct CDR3 sequences listed, roughly a fifth are singletons. This sample is part of a study of regulatory T cells in long-lasting Graves disease. At the level of the study: The term persistent Graves' disease signified upward of 5 years on antithyroid drugs with positive TSH receptor antibodies. General study results and limits: Segments TRBV28, TRBJ1-2 and TRBJ2-5 showed preferential usage in persistent disease.

There are 14 residues in the CDR3. The V gene lost 1 base and the J gene lost 4 bases, with 10 bases spanning the gap. Germline V lookup: CDR1 SGHVS, CDR2 FQNEAQ. The specimen comprised peripheral blood mononuclear cells (PBMCs), sampled when the disease was refractory, from a patient treated with antithyroid drugs. This chain uses TRBV7-8 with TRBJ1-1, with no clear D. The TCR was taken from a female donor with Graves disease. CDR3 residues: CASSLGLPSTEAFF. The DNA of the CDR3 is TGTGCCAGCAGCTTAGGACTGCCTAGCACTGAAGCTTTCTTT.